A single sample is the source of the 17 T cell receptor beta chains below, sequenced in a study of cytomegalovirus exposure and HLA in healthy donors. Both 60 Vbeta primers and 13 Jbeta primers went into the PCR. Profiling relied on immunoSEQ multiplex PCR, and the TCRdb table lists in-frame clones only, not all of them. Among some 150,000 clones listed, around four fifths were seen once. Sequences were obtained from PBMCs. These receptors all come from a woman in her forties or fifties in good health and CMV-seronegative.

V and J are TRBV29-1 and TRBJ1-6; TRBD1 aligns across 10 bases. After removal of 7 bases from V and 10 bases from J, the junction contained 10 bases not matched to a gene. The germline CDR1 and CDR2 sequences are SQVTM and ANQGSEA. The CDR3 spans 14 residues. CDR3 DNA: TGCAGCGCCAGGACAGGGGGATTCAACTCACCCCTCCACTTT. Translating it yields CSARTGGFNSPLHF.

The chain uses TRBV14 and TRBJ2-3; no reliable D call. Trimming removed 3 bases at V and 2 bases at J, with 6 bases between. The CDR3 contains 13 residues. Germline CDR1 is SGHDN and CDR2 is FVKESK. The CDR3 bases are TGTGCCAGCAGCCATCGAGCCACAGATACGCAGTATTTT. It yields the protein CASSHRATDTQYF.

This clone was observed a handful of times. The chain carries TRBV15 and TRBJ1-5, with TRBD1 identical over 8 bases. V shed 0 bases, J shed 7 bases, and the junction held 8 bases outside the gene matches. The V gene's germline CDR1 is LNHNV and CDR2 YYDKDF (reference sequence). The CDR3 totals 16 residues. In DNA, the CDR3 is TGTGCCACCAGCAGAGATTGGACAGGGACATTACAGCCCCAGCATTTT. It yields the protein CATSRDWTGTLQPQHF. The whole variable domain, remainder taken from reference TRBV15 and TRBJ1-5, is DAMVIQNPRYQVTQFGKPVTLSCSQTLNHNVMYWYQQKSSQAPKLLFHYYDKDFNNEADTPDNFQSRRPNTSFCFLDIRSPGLGDTAMYLCATSRDWTGTLQPQHFGDGTRLSIL.

This clone showed up just a few times. The genes are TRBV6-5 and TRBJ2-7; D gene unclear. The CDR3 covers 15 residues. V lost 0 bases, J lost 2 bases, and 11 bases lay in between. Germline V gene data show CDR1 as MNHEY and CDR2 as SVGAGI. The CDR3 sequence: CASSYSRQLTYEQYF. CDR3 in DNA: TGTGCCAGCAGTTACTCGAGGCAGCTAACCTACGAGCAGTACTTC.

This clone appeared once. The chain couples TRBV7-3 to TRBJ2-1; D might be TRBD2 (6 bases). V lost 2 bases to trimming and J lost 4 bases, with 15 bases between them. The CDR3 contains 16 residues. Germline V gives CDR1 SGHTA, CDR2 FQGTGA. CDR3 bases: TGTGCCAGCAGCTTACACGGGAGAGCGGAATACAATGAGCAGTTCTTC. Encoded protein: CASSLHGRAEYNEQFF.

The chain combines TRBV30 with TRBJ2-1, with D possibly matching TRBD2 (5 bases). Trimming took 3 bases from V and 6 from J, leaving 12 bases between them. Per the germline V gene, CDR1 is GTSNPN and CDR2 is SVGIG (reference sequence). The CDR3 extends over 13 amino acids. The CDR3 nucleotides are TGTGCCTGGAGCTTGAGAGGGTCCAATGAGCAGTTCTTC. It yields the protein CAWSLRGSNEQFF.

The rearrangement joins TRBV18 to TRBJ1-2, with 9 bases lining up with TRBD1. Per the germline V gene, CDR1 is KGHSH and CDR2 is LQKENI. Germline trimming cut 3 bases from V and 4 bases from J; bases unmatched to any gene: 6. The CDR3 contains 15 residues. For the CDR3, the DNA is TGTGCCAGCTCACCCCTAGGACAGGGGAGCTATGGCTACACCTTC. Amino acids: CASSPLGQGSYGYTF.

As DNA, the CDR3 is TGCGCCAGCAGCCAAGTTCGACTAGCGGGGGCCCGGGGGGAGACCCAGTACTTC. Translation: CASSQVRLAGARGETQYF. The chain uses TRBV4-3 and TRBJ2-5; 12 bases line up with TRBD2. CDR1 is LGHNA and CDR2 is YSLEER in the germline V gene. Trimming removed 1 base from V and 5 bases from J; junction bases left unmatched: 11. The CDR3 contains 18 residues.

The chain combines TRBV28 with TRBJ2-5; TRBD1 agrees at 7 bases. CDR1 and CDR2 (germline): MDHEN, SYDVKM. J lost 1 base, V lost 8 bases, and 13 bases had no gene match. This CDR3 spans 16 amino acids. CDR3 protein: CASRDGETGVQETQYF. The CDR3 nucleotides are TGTGCCAGCCGGGACGGAGAAACAGGGGTCCAAGAGACCCAGTACTTC.

Here the CDR3 reads CASSLDSTGNEQFF. CDR3 DNA: TGTGCCAGCTCTTTGGACTCCACAGGGAATGAGCAGTTCTTC. The chain carries TRBV7-9 and TRBJ2-1, with D perhaps TRBD1 (6 bases). Looked up from germline, CDR1 is SEHNR and CDR2 is FQNEAQ (reference sequence). The CDR3 is made up of 14 amino acids. Trimming left V 8 bases short and J 7 bases short, with 18 bases between.

The V gene is TRBV9, the J gene TRBJ2-3, with 9 bases lining up with TRBD2. J lost 6 bases, V lost 3 bases, and 5 bases had no gene match. The CDR3 is 14 residues long. The germline gives CDR1 SGDLS, CDR2 YYNGEE. This CDR3 is CASSAGTSIDTQYF. Here the CDR3 DNA reads TGTGCCAGCAGCGCCGGGACTAGCATCGATACGCAGTATTTT.

The chain recombines TRBV7-9 with TRBJ1-1, with 7 bases fitting TRBD1. CDR1 and CDR2 (germline): SEHNR, FQNEAQ (reference sequence). With V trimmed by 5 bases and J by 3 bases, 12 bases remained unmatched. This CDR3 contains 16 residues. For the CDR3, the DNA is TGTGCCAGCAGCCCACTTAATCCAGGGGGTGACACTGAAGCTTTCTTT. This translates into CASSPLNPGGDTEAFF.

This clone was counted a single time. The rearrangement joins TRBV27 to TRBJ2-7; TRBD1 matches 7 bases. The CDR3 runs 15 residues. J lost 6 bases, V lost 6 bases, and 14 bases had no gene match. Germline V gene sequence: CDR1 MNHEY, CDR2 SMNVEV (reference sequence). As DNA, the CDR3 is TGTGCCAGCAGCCCCGACAGGGCTGTTGGGGTCGAGCAGTACTTC. Translation gives CASSPDRAVGVEQYF.

This chain joins TRBV9 and TRBJ2-1, with 11 bases that match TRBD2. Germline trimming cut 3 bases from V and 4 bases from J; bases unmatched to any gene: 6. This CDR3 region has 16 residues. CDR1 and CDR2 from the germline V gene are SGDLS and YYNGEE. CDR3 nucleotides: TGTGCCAGCAGCGCCCTTAGCGGGGGGGCATACAATGAGCAGTTCTTC. The encoded protein is CASSALSGGAYNEQFF. Filled out from reference TRBV9 and TRBJ2-1, the complete variable domain reads DSGVTQTPKHLITATGQRVTLRCSPRSGDLSVYWYQQSLDQGLQFLIQYYNGEERAKGNILERFSAQQFPDLHSELNLSSLELGDSALYFCASSALSGGAYNEQFFGPGTRLTVL.

Comments on this clone: The sample holds other DNA sequences that translate to the same CDR3. The chain joins TRBV5-1 to TRBJ2-1, with TRBD2 identical over 12 bases. CDR1 is SGHRS and CDR2 is YFSETQ in the germline V gene. J lost 3 bases, V lost 4 bases, and 2 bases had no gene match. The CDR3 is made up of 15 amino acids. CDR3 bases: TGCGCCAGCAGCCTGACTAGCGGGAGCTACAATGAGCAGTTCTTC. Translation: CASSLTSGSYNEQFF.

The chain carries TRBV9 and TRBJ2-3, with a tentative D call TRBD2 (5 bases). V gave up 0 bases and J gave up 9 bases, with 11 bases separating them. The CDR3 is 13 residues long. CDR1 is SGDLS and CDR2 is YYNGEE in the germline V gene. As DNA, the CDR3 is TGTGCCAGCAGCGTAGTTGAAGGAGGCACGCAGTATTTT. Its protein is CASSVVEGGTQYF.

J is TRBJ2-3 and V is TRBV19; TRBD1 matches 9 bases. V gave up 6 bases and J gave up 4 bases; unmatched junction bases: 11. Germline values: CDR1 LNHDA, CDR2 SQIVND (reference sequence). The CDR3 length is 16 residues. CDR3 sequence reads: CASRRAGQGIADTQYF. As DNA, the CDR3 is TGTGCCAGTAGAAGAGCGGGACAGGGAATTGCAGATACGCAGTATTTT. Complete variable domain (other parts from reference TRBV19 and TRBJ2-3): DGGITQSPKYLFRKEGQNVTLSCEQNLNHDAMYWYRQDPGQGLRLIYYSQIVNDFQKGDIAEGYSVSREKKESFPLTVTSAQKNPTAFYLCASRRAGQGIADTQYFGPGTRLTVL.